This record looks at one T cell receptor (beta chain) sequence and its context. This clonotype was observed many times. Its antigen has not been determined. No quality values exist for individual bases; no much larger clone is one base distant. A distance of 14 bases separates the germline ends of V and J, which lose 2 bases and 0 bases respectively. Inclusive of the bounding cysteine and phenylalanine, the CDR3 is 16 residues long. Only CDR3 DNA remains: 48 bases, in frame from the first base. CDR1 and CDR2, looked up from the germline V gene (reference sequence), are LGHDT and YNNKEL. The sample belongs to a study of regulatory T cells in long-lasting Graves disease (dated by TCRdb to the early 2020s). For the wider study: Newly diagnosed Graves' disease patients had taken antithyroid drugs for less than 3 months. TCR sequencing covered some 13 persistent and approximately 20 newly diagnosed Graves' disease patients, 33 samples in total. Persistent Graves' disease patients were compared with newly diagnosed Graves' disease patients by peripheral blood TCR sequencing and RNA sequencing. The study was conducted in China and was registered as a clinical trial.

Explained via the paper, the time point label denotes: newly diagnosed GD, antithyroid drugs for less than 3 months. RNA was extracted from PBMCs in TRIzol for both TCR sequencing and RNA sequencing. Graves' disease was diagnosed according to American Thyroid Association guidelines. Patients were recruited from an endocrinology department in Xi'an, China. From each patient, 7.5 to 10 milliliters of peripheral blood was collected into an EDTA anticoagulant tube. PBMCs were isolated by Ficoll Paque Plus density gradient separation without further T cell sorting. RNA quality was checked with an Agilent 2100 Bioanalyzer and agarose gel, and concentration with a NanoDrop 2000. Libraries were built with multiplex PCR. Sequenced using an Illumina HiSeq 4000. TCR beta libraries were built with iRepertoire HTBI primers and Arm-PCR amplification of CDR3 regions. Before sequencing, the PCR products underwent gel purification. Turning to the authors' computational methods: Gene usage analysis of CDR3 amino acid clonotypes used the 62 TRBV and around 14 TRBJ segments found across samples. COPE and FqMerger were used to merge filtered high-quality paired reads into contigs. BLAST was used to align contigs to the IMGT TRBV, TRBD and TRBJ reference genes, and CDR3 was defined following IMGT. Any clonotype with a frequency above 0.1% was classified as a highly expanded clone. Repertoire diversity was measured by Shannon entropy, and V-J evenness by the Gini coefficient. A clonotype was considered public if more than one individual shared it. TCRdb itself trimmed the public reads at Q25 with fastp, ran MiXCR and retained productive beta chains. Under each unique CDR3 protein, matching rows form one entry showing the most common genes and DNA. TCRdb's processing, not the authors' own work, is the source of the V and J calls. The sample yields about 320,000 distinct CDR3 sequences; more than 15% were counted once. The ten largest clones capture about 39% of the sample.

The paper as a whole reports these results and caveats: Patients with persistent disease shared more public clonotypes (approximately 2,500) than newly diagnosed patients did (around 930). The authors acknowledged the small sample size as a limitation that may reduce accuracy. The study examined only peripheral blood because the primary lesion, thyroid tissue, could not be accessed. Only the TCR beta chain was sequenced and analyzed. Compared with newly diagnosed patients, patients with persistent Graves' disease had lower TCR Shannon entropy and fewer highly expanded clones, which suggests clonal expansion. Preferential use of TRBV28, TRBJ1-2 and TRBJ2-5 was observed in persistent disease, whereas TRBV20-1 and TRBJ2-1 were favored in newly diagnosed disease.

The chain links TRBV3-1 with TRBJ2-7; the D call could be TRBD1 or TRBD2, with each sharing 5 bases. The TCR was taken from a female donor with Graves disease. The sample in question was peripheral blood mononuclear cells (PBMCs), obtained at new diagnosis, from a patient treated with antithyroid drugs. The CDR3 has the sequence CASSQLGTAYSYEQYF. The DNA sequence is given as TGTGCCAGCAGCCAACTCGGGACGGCCTACTCCTACGAGCAGTACTTC.